These 27 T cell receptor beta chains came from one sample sequenced in a study of T cell changes during pregnancy in multiple sclerosis. Profiled with immunoSEQ multiplex PCR; TCRdb holds only in-frame clones, not every one. The data contain about 87,000 clones, 85% to 95% of them singletons. The specimen comprised peripheral blood, sampled in the third trimester of pregnancy. These receptor sequences come from a female donor in good health, enrolled as a control in a pregnancy study.

The CDR3 here is CASSEYGGETQYF. The CDR3 region has the DNA TGTGCCAGCAGTGAATATGGAGGGGAGACCCAGTACTTC. V gene TRBV2 combines with J gene TRBJ2-5, with a weak D call TRBD2 (6 bases). The germline V gene has CDR1 SNHLY and CDR2 FYNNEI. CDR3 size: 13 residues. V lost 2 bases and J lost 5, with 9 bases in between.

The chain carries TRBV28 and TRBJ1-3, with 11 bases aligning to TRBD1. V was pared by 8 bases and J by 1 base, with 10 bases of the junction left unmatched. The CDR3 length is 17 residues. The germline gives CDR1 MDHEN, CDR2 SYDVKM. The CDR3 protein is CASLTTGQGASGNTIYF. The CDR3 region has the DNA TGTGCCAGCCTGACAACAGGACAGGGGGCGTCTGGAAACACCATATATTTT.

This chain joins TRBV7-8 and TRBJ2-6, with 15 bases fitting TRBD2. V gave up 4 bases and J gave up 1 base; unmatched junction bases: 2. Germline V gene sequence: CDR1 SGHVS, CDR2 FQNEAQ. The CDR3 is made up of 18 amino acids. CDR3 in amino acids: CASSSGLAGGSGANVLTF. Written as DNA, the CDR3 is TGTGCCAGCAGCTCGGGACTAGCGGGAGGTTCTGGGGCCAACGTCCTGACTTTC. Filled out from reference TRBV7-8 and TRBJ2-6, the complete variable domain reads GAGVSQSPRYKVAKRGQDVALRCDPISGHVSLFWYQQALGQGPEFLTYFQNEAQLDKSGLPSDRFFAERPEGSVSTLKIQRTQQEDSAVYLCASSSGLAGGSGANVLTFGAGSRLTVL.

The CDR3 loop reads CASSLDGPRGGNEQFF. The CDR3 DNA is TGCGCCAGCAGCTTGGACGGTCCCCGCGGGGGGAATGAGCAGTTCTTC. The chain employs TRBV5-1 and TRBJ2-1; 8 nucleotides line up with TRBD2. The J segment lost 7 bases and the V segment lost 0 bases, leaving 9 bases of the junction unmatched. This CDR3 is 16 amino acids long. Germline values: CDR1 SGHRS, CDR2 YFSETQ.

This clone is a singleton in its sample. This chain uses TRBV29-1 with TRBJ2-3, with 10 bases aligning to TRBD2. CDR3 size: 15 residues. Germline lookup yields CDR1 SQVTM and CDR2 ANQGSEA. V gave up 6 bases and J gave up 2 bases; unmatched junction bases: 8. The CDR3 reads CSVVTGTSATDTQYF. For the CDR3, the DNA is TGCAGCGTGGTGACCGGGACTAGCGCCACAGATACGCAGTATTTT.

The J gene is TRBJ2-7, the V gene TRBV19, with D hard to call. V was trimmed by 5 bases and J by 5 bases, leaving 10 bases between them. The CDR3 is 12 amino acids. The germline CDR1 and CDR2 sequences are LNHDA and SQIVND (reference sequence). The CDR3 DNA sequence: TGTGCCAGTAGTCCCCCCCTCCACGAGCAGTACTTC. Amino acid sequence: CASSPPLHEQYF.

In its sample, this clone is large (0.1 to 1%). The chain carries TRBV4-1 and TRBJ2-3; D might be TRBD1 (6 bases). This CDR3 comprises 16 residues. Trimming left V 4 bases short and J 1 base short, with 15 bases between. Germline V gene data show CDR1 as MGHRA and CDR2 as YSYEKL. This CDR3 is CASSPKGGFGTDTQYF. CDR3 in DNA: TGCGCCAGCAGCCCAAAAGGGGGATTTGGCACAGATACGCAGTATTTT.

J is TRBJ2-7 and V is TRBV6-1, with TRBD2 identical over 11 bases. The CDR3 contains 15 residues. Unmatched junction bases numbered 5, after V lost 2 bases and J lost 5 bases. Germline V gives CDR1 MNHNS, CDR2 SASEGT. CDR3 nucleotides: TGTGCCAGCAGTGAAACTAGCGGGAGTAGTGACGAGCAGTACTTC. Amino acid sequence: CASSETSGSSDEQYF.

The rearrangement links TRBV23-1 to TRBJ1-5, with 7 bases fitting TRBD1. TRBV23-1 is an ORF, with its function uncertain. The V and J ends lost 5 bases and 7 bases, in that order; junction bases with no gene match: 14. The CDR3 loop spans 16 amino acids. In DNA, the CDR3 is TGCGCCAGCAGTAGAATGGCCATACAGGGGAGGCAGCCCCAGCATTTT. Its protein product is CASSRMAIQGRQPQHF.

This sequence joins TRBV5-1 and TRBJ2-6; D may be TRBD2 (6 bases). Germline CDR1 and CDR2: SGHRS and YFSETQ. With 5 bases removed from V and 4 bases from J, the gap between germline ends came to 19 bases. The CDR3 consists of 17 residues. DNA for the CDR3: TGCGCCAGCAGGAGCGAACGGGGGATAACCGGGGCCAACGTCCTGACTTTC. Residues: CASRSERGITGANVLTF.

The CDR3 coding sequence is TGTGCCATTGTCGACGCCGGGACCTACGAGCAGTACTTC. Amino acids: CAIVDAGTYEQYF. The V call is TRBV28, the J call TRBJ2-7; maybe TRBD2 (5 bases). V was clipped by 10 bases and J by 2 bases, with 15 bases between them. The germline CDR1 and CDR2 sequences are MDHEN and SYDVKM. This CDR3 is built from 13 residues.

This clone was seen only once. This chain links TRBV28 with TRBJ1-1, with 9 bases that match TRBD1. Germline assignment: CDR1 MDHEN and CDR2 SYDVKM. The junction had 8 bases not matched to a gene; V was cut back by 3 bases and J by 3 bases. There are 16 residues in the CDR3. In DNA form, the CDR3 reads TGTGCCAGCAGTTTCTCGCATCGGACAGGGGACACTGAAGCTTTCTTT. Translating it yields CASSFSHRTGDTEAFF.

The CDR3 loop reads CASSQSWPSSYNEQFF. The DNA for the CDR3 is TGCGCCAGCAGCCAGTCTTGGCCCAGCTCCTACAATGAGCAGTTCTTC. The chain recombines TRBV4-1 with TRBJ2-1; D is unresolved. This CDR3 has 16 residues. With 3 bases removed from V and 0 bases from J, the gap between germline ends came to 12 bases. Per the germline V gene, CDR1 is MGHRA and CDR2 is YSYEKL.

The chain uses TRBV5-1 and TRBJ2-1; D possibly corresponds to TRBD2 (6 bases). V was shortened by 4 bases and J by 2 bases, with 13 bases between the two germline ends. This CDR3 has 15 residues. In germline, CDR1 is SGHRS, CDR2 YFSETQ. The CDR3 reads CASSPEAGPYNEQFF. CDR3 nucleotide sequence: TGCGCCAGCAGCCCGGAGGCGGGACCCTACAATGAGCAGTTCTTC. Full variable domain (outside the CDR3, taken from reference TRBV5-1 and TRBJ2-1): KAGVTQTPRYLIKTRGQQVTLSCSPISGHRSVSWYQQTPGQGLQFLFEYFSETQRNKGNFPGRFSGRQFSNSRSEMNVSTLELGDSALYLCASSPEAGPYNEQFFGPGTRLTVL.

The table lists this clone with a count of one. The genes are TRBV5-1 and TRBJ2-1; the match to TRBD2 covers 9 bases. This CDR3 has 16 amino acids. The V segment lost 2 bases and the J segment 6 bases; nucleotides outside the gene matches: 9. CDR1 and CDR2 (germline): SGHRS, YFSETQ. In nucleotides, the CDR3 is TGCGCCAGCAGCTTAAAACCGACTAGCGGCTCCAATGAGCAGTTCTTC. Its translation is CASSLKPTSGSNEQFF.

The rearrangement links TRBV2 to TRBJ2-3; D remains ambiguous. Germline lookup yields CDR1 SNHLY and CDR2 FYNNEI. The CDR3 length is 12 residues. V was trimmed by 1 base and J by 8 bases, leaving 7 bases between them. The CDR3 loop reads CASSEGQSTQYF. The CDR3 DNA reads TGTGCCAGCAGTGAAGGGCAGTCTACGCAGTATTTT.

The chain carries TRBV29-1 and TRBJ2-3; D is ambiguous. Germline assignment: CDR1 SQVTM and CDR2 ANQGSEA. V was cut by 6 bases and J by 3 bases, with 16 bases left in between. This CDR3 region has 14 residues. CDR3 DNA sequence: TGCAGCGTCCCTGTGGGCAGCTCTACAGATACGCAGTATTTT. Translated, it gives CSVPVGSSTDTQYF.

The V and J genes are TRBV5-1 and TRBJ2-7; the match to TRBD1 covers 9 bases. This CDR3 is 14 amino acids long. Germline loops: CDR1 SGHRS, CDR2 YFSETQ. With V trimmed by 4 bases and J by 3 bases, 5 bases remained unmatched. This CDR3 is CASSPTGQGYEQYF. The CDR3 DNA reads as TGCGCCAGCAGCCCAACGGGACAGGGCTACGAGCAGTACTTC.

V is TRBV19 and J is TRBJ2-7, with 8 bases identical to TRBD1. The germline V gene encodes CDR1 LNHDA and CDR2 SQIVND (reference sequence). The CDR3 is 15 amino acids. Trimming at V came to 5 bases and at J to 0 bases, leaving 6 bases not matched to a gene. The CDR3: CASSRGQGASYEQYF. Here the CDR3 DNA reads TGTGCCAGTAGTCGGGGGCAGGGGGCCTCCTACGAGCAGTACTTC.

This chain links TRBV15 with TRBJ2-7; 11 bases map to TRBD1. The germline CDR1 and CDR2 sequences are LNHNV and YYDKDF (reference sequence). V trimming: 6 bases; J trimming: 6 bases; junction bases outside the gene matches: 7. CDR3 length equals 14 residues. The CDR3 sequence: CATSLRDRGSEQYF. CDR3 DNA: TGTGCCACCAGTCTCCGGGACAGGGGGTCCGAGCAGTACTTC.

The chain links TRBV30 to TRBJ2-5; D gene uncertain. Trimming stripped 2 bases from V and 0 bases from J, with 4 bases between. The CDR3 is made up of 12 amino acids. Germline V gene data show CDR1 as GTSNPN and CDR2 as SVGIG (reference sequence). The DNA of the CDR3 is TGTGCCTGGAGTCTAAACCAAGAGACCCAGTACTTC. Translation gives CAWSLNQETQYF.

V and J are TRBV28 and TRBJ2-1, with 10 nucleotides matching TRBD2. V shed 8 bases, J shed 2 bases, and the junction held 6 bases outside the gene matches. Germline V gene data show CDR1 as MDHEN and CDR2 as SYDVKM. The CDR3 consists of 15 residues. CDR3 sequence: CASGKAGGPYNEQFF. CDR3 DNA sequence: TGTGCCAGCGGTAAAGCGGGAGGGCCCTACAATGAGCAGTTCTTC.

The count of this clone is one. The chain carries TRBV7-2 and TRBJ2-3; 8 bases fit TRBD2. Germline assignment: CDR1 SGHTA and CDR2 FQGNSA. This CDR3 has 15 residues. Losses at the gene ends were 1 base for V and 2 bases for J; bases not matched to a gene: 2. The CDR3 region is CASSLGAGVTDTQYF. The CDR3 DNA is TGTGCCAGCAGCTTAGGAGCGGGGGTCACAGATACGCAGTATTTT.

The chain recombines TRBV14 with TRBJ2-3; TRBD1 matches 10 bases. Germline values: CDR1 SGHDN, CDR2 FVKESK. After removal of 3 bases from V and 4 bases from J, the junction contained 1 base not matched to a gene. This CDR3 has 14 amino acids. The CDR3 DNA is TGTGCCAGCAGCCAGACAGGGGGCGCAGATACGCAGTATTTT. It specifies CASSQTGGADTQYF.

The V and J genes are TRBV28 and TRBJ1-5, with unresolved D. V was pared by 3 bases and J by 0 bases, with 12 bases between. Germline V gives CDR1 MDHEN, CDR2 SYDVKM. This CDR3 is 16 amino acids long. The CDR3 nucleotides read TGTGCCAGCAGTTTTACGAGGGCCGGTAGCAATCAGCCCCAGCATTTT. This sequence encodes CASSFTRAGSNQPQHF.

J is TRBJ1-2 and V is TRBV7-2; D unresolved. V shed 4 bases and J shed 0 bases, with 15 bases lying between them. Germline-derived CDR1 and CDR2 are SGHTA and FQGNSA. This CDR3 is built from 16 residues. The CDR3 DNA reads as TGTGCCAGCAGCTCTTCAGGACTGAAAGCTAACTATGGCTACACCTTC. Translated: CASSSSGLKANYGYTF.

The chain couples TRBV29-1 to TRBJ1-2, with a tentative D call TRBD1 (6 bases). V lost 1 base to trimming and J lost 1 base, with 10 bases between them. The germline V gene encodes CDR1 SQVTM and CDR2 ANQGSEA. This CDR3 has 14 residues. This CDR3 is CSVEGPDSNYGYTF. Here the CDR3 DNA reads TGCAGCGTTGAAGGGCCGGACAGTAACTATGGCTACACCTTC.